This T cell receptor beta chain was retrieved from a study of Graves' ophthalmopathy and Graves' hyperthyroidism. Germline CDR1 and CDR2: MNHNS and SASEGT. The CDR3 sequence is 15 residues long. The V end lost 8 bases, the J end lost 2 bases, and 13 bases lay between the germline ends. The table lists this clonotype with many counts. Its antigen is not known. Notes on the study in general: In blood appeared most of the expanded thyroid clonotypes whose frequency exceeded 0.001. The model predicted progression of ophthalmopathy with a sensitivity of approximately 68%, and its specificity was approximately 77%. Sensitivity reached over 85% and specificity about 76% for a 13-signature model separating ophthalmopathy from stable hyperthyroidism.

Recruitment covered hyperthyroidism patients aged 18 to 65 whose new diagnosis was of under 2 months' duration. Amplification from RNA transcripts yielded the TCR beta CDR3 regions. Second-round multiplex PCR came after a first-round RT-PCR that employed HTBI primers. TCRdb called the multiplex PCR reads again in MiXCR, with one record for every CDR3 protein. The data hold 680,000 or so distinct CDR3 sequences, with 20% to 25% observed a single time. V usage is TRBV6-1 and J usage is TRBJ2-6, with D possibly matching TRBD1 (5 bases). The sample consisted of peripheral blood. The TCR was taken from a woman in her late teens or twenties with stable Graves' hyperthyroidism. Some clones in this sample may be carry-over from other donors' samples. The CDR3 bases are TGTGCCAGCCCTCCAGGGTTACCTGGGGCCAACGTCCTGACTTTC. Protein: CASPPGLPGANVLTF.